These T cell receptor beta chains were read from a single sample in a study of blood T cell repertoires in COVID-19. The data were produced by immunoSEQ multiplex PCR, yet TCRdb's version contains in-frame clones alone and is incomplete. This sample has fewer than 100,000 clones, with approximately 87% found just once. Sequences were obtained from peripheral blood. These receptors came from a human donor in a cohort sampled during active COVID-19. Both conserved end residues are part of each CDR3. Each record gives: V gene, clone size, D gene, J gene, CDR3 protein, CDR3 DNA. A D gene is named only where the DNA matches it firmly. Only part of the rows carry a size: once, few, many, or a class if the clone is expanded.

TRBV6-2/TRBV6-3	NA	TRBD2	TRBJ2-7	CASSSAGGLTEQYF	TGTGCCAGCAGTTCCGCGGGGGGGCTAACCGAGCAGTACTTC
TRBV11-2	NA	TRBD2	TRBJ2-3	CASRQTGGFYTDTQYF	TGTGCCAGCAGACAAACGGGGGGTTTTTACACAGATACGCAGTATTTT
TRBV19	NA	TRBD2	TRBJ2-3	CASSRTGLAGVDTQYF	TGTGCCAGTAGTAGAACGGGACTAGCGGGCGTAGATACGCAGTATTTT
TRBV18	NA	NA	TRBJ2-1	CASSPSQLVGNEQFF	TGTGCCAGCTCCCCTAGTCAGTTGGTTGGTAATGAGCAGTTCTTC
TRBV10-3	NA	TRBD1	TRBJ1-6	CAISTANVRQGSSPLHF	TGTGCCATCAGCACAGCGAACGTAAGACAGGGAAGCTCACCCCTCCACTTT
TRBV4-2	NA	NA	TRBJ2-7	CASSQDGAGVEQYF	TGTGCCAGCAGCCAAGATGGCGCAGGGGTCGAGCAGTACTTC
TRBV19	NA	TRBD1	TRBJ1-2	CASSNTYGTGTNYGYTF	TGTGCCAGTAGTAACACGTACGGGACAGGGACTAACTATGGCTACACCTTC
TRBV29-1	NA	NA	TRBJ2-7	CSVGSGGSYEQYF	TGCAGCGTTGGATCCGGGGGTTCCTACGAGCAGTACTTC
TRBV6-5	NA	NA	TRBJ2-2	CASSYSGRRSGELFF	TGTGCCAGCAGTTATAGCGGTAGAAGATCCGGGGAGCTGTTTTTT
TRBV7-6	NA	NA	TRBJ2-3	CASSLGGGGTDTQYF	TGTGCCAGCAGCTTAGGAGGGGGTGGGACAGATACGCAGTATTTT
TRBV6-5	NA	TRBD2	TRBJ2-7	CASRPTSGPSYEQYF	TGTGCCAGCAGGCCCACTAGCGGGCCTTCCTACGAGCAGTACTTC
TRBV5-1	NA	TRBD1	TRBJ1-6	CASSLNRGESPLHF	TGCGCCAGCAGCTTGAACAGGGGGGAATCACCCCTCCACTTT
TRBV9	NA	TRBD2	TRBJ2-7	CASSGGLAGSEQYF	TGTGCCAGCAGCGGGGGACTAGCGGGAAGTGAGCAGTACTTC
TRBV28	NA	NA	TRBJ1-1	CASSKRGWSEAFF	TGTGCCAGCAGTAAGAGGGGGTGGTCTGAAGCTTTCTTT
TRBV7-6	NA	TRBD1	TRBJ1-4	CASSPRGGVNEKLFF	TGTGCCAGCAGCCCCCGAGGGGGCGTTAATGAAAAACTGTTTTTT
TRBV28	NA	TRBD2	TRBJ2-7	CASSLGTSGVSSYEQYF	TGTGCCAGCAGTTTGGGGACTAGCGGGGTGAGCTCCTACGAGCAGTACTTC
TRBV7-9	few	NA	TRBJ1-1	CASSPRYGGNTEAFF	TGTGCCAGCAGCCCGCGGTACGGGGGGAACACTGAAGCTTTCTTT
TRBV7-3	NA	TRBD2	TRBJ2-2	CASSPRVAGNTGELFF	TGTGCCAGCAGCCCAAGGGTAGCGGGTAACACCGGGGAGCTGTTTTTT
TRBV28	NA	NA	TRBJ1-2	CASSNRDSRNYGYTF	TGTGCCAGCAGCAACCGGGACTCAAGAAACTATGGCTACACCTTC
TRBV5-1	NA	NA	TRBJ2-3	CASSRAESTDTQYF	TGCGCCAGCAGCCGAGCGGAGTCCACAGATACGCAGTATTTT
TRBV18	NA	NA	TRBJ2-7	CASSPNDEQYF	TGTGCCAGCTCACCTAATGACGAGCAGTACTTC